The source of this TCR beta chain is a study of technical replicates of blood from several donors. Profiling relied on immunoSEQ multiplex PCR, and the TCRdb table lists in-frame clones only, not all of them. The data contain about 12,000 clones, approximately 96% of them singletons. Trimming took 10 bases from V and 6 from J; bases not matched to a gene: 13. In germline, CDR1 is SGHRS, CDR2 YFSETQ. The CDR3 length is 14 residues. The specimen sequenced was PBMCs. This chain connects TRBV5-1 to TRBJ2-3, with 8 bases that match TRBD1. This sequence was found in a human donor in good health. DNA for the CDR3: TGCGCCTCCAATCCCCAGGGGGCGGCGGATACGCAGTATTTT. Translated, it gives CASNPQGAADTQYF.